The rows below give T cell receptor beta chains drawn from one sample of a study of T cells after yellow fever vaccination. TCRdb reprocessed the 5' RACE reads via MiXCR and lists one record per CDR3 protein. The data contain 150,000 or so distinct CDR3 sequences, roughly 6.7% of them singletons. The specimen was CD4+ T cells sorted from PBMCs, collected 10 days after the yellow fever booster vaccination. These receptors came from a man younger than 45 who received the YFV17D yellow fever vaccine. The CDR3 runs from the conserved cysteine through the conserved F or W. Fields, in order: V gene, J gene, CDR3 protein.

v_gene: TRBV5-1
j_gene: TRBJ2-4
CDR3aa: CASRNTGDSNIQYF

v_gene: TRBV20-1
j_gene: TRBJ2-5
CDR3aa: CSATVSGSGTSGSNQETQYF

v_gene: TRBV7-8
j_gene: TRBJ1-4
CDR3aa: CASSAQGARGEKLFF

v_gene: TRBV11-2
j_gene: TRBJ2-2
CDR3aa: CASSLAGTVNTGELFF

v_gene: TRBV4-3
j_gene: TRBJ2-3
CDR3aa: CASSQEGNRADTQYF

v_gene: TRBV28
j_gene: TRBJ1-5
CDR3aa: CASSFSGTAEQPQHF

v_gene: TRBV19
j_gene: TRBJ2-2
CDR3aa: CASNRVGGELFF

v_gene: TRBV11-3
j_gene: TRBJ2-2
CDR3aa: CASSLAGSNTGELFF

v_gene: TRBV28
j_gene: TRBJ2-2
CDR3aa: CASSLGPAPGDTGELFF

v_gene: TRBV6-2/TRBV6-3
j_gene: TRBJ1-5
CDR3aa: CASSSGARFRGNQPQHF

v_gene: TRBV20-1
j_gene: TRBJ1-1
CDR3aa: CSARDEPQGARVRTEAFF

v_gene: TRBV3-1
j_gene: TRBJ2-3
CDR3aa: CASSQGLTSGSLDTQYF

v_gene: TRBV20-1
j_gene: TRBJ1-2
CDR3aa: CSARVGNWGYTF

v_gene: TRBV15
j_gene: TRBJ2-1
CDR3aa: CATSREGHNEQFF

v_gene: TRBV20-1
j_gene: TRBJ2-1
CDR3aa: CSATRAPPGFGNEQFF

v_gene: TRBV4-1
j_gene: TRBJ2-6
CDR3aa: CASSLGGGANVLTF

v_gene: TRBV7-8
j_gene: TRBJ2-1
CDR3aa: CASSLALMSGQGNEQFF

v_gene: TRBV15
j_gene: TRBJ1-4
CDR3aa: CATSRVDGKLFF

v_gene: TRBV20-1
j_gene: TRBJ2-5
CDR3aa: CSARDAPRQETQYF

v_gene: TRBV6-2/TRBV6-3
j_gene: TRBJ2-1
CDR3aa: CASTPQAGYNEQFF

v_gene: TRBV7-3
j_gene: TRBJ2-7
CDR3aa: CASSLGMGYEQYF

v_gene: TRBV12-3/TRBV12-4
j_gene: TRBJ2-5
CDR3aa: CASSPPGQYQETQYF

v_gene: TRBV12-3/TRBV12-4
j_gene: TRBJ2-2
CDR3aa: CASSLLRTTYTGELFF

v_gene: TRBV20-1
j_gene: TRBJ2-3
CDR3aa: CSARDFLAGTDTQYF

v_gene: TRBV7-9
j_gene: TRBJ2-1
CDR3aa: CASSPLRLSEQFF

v_gene: TRBV5-1
j_gene: TRBJ1-2
CDR3aa: CASRFGTGDYGYTF

v_gene: TRBV20-1
j_gene: TRBJ2-1
CDR3aa: CSARDGTTSKHEQFF

v_gene: TRBV18
j_gene: TRBJ2-5
CDR3aa: CASSPSGETQYF

v_gene: TRBV5-5
j_gene: TRBJ2-7
CDR3aa: CASSSPWTGTYEQYF

v_gene: TRBV18
j_gene: TRBJ2-2
CDR3aa: CASSRGHSNTGELFF

v_gene: TRBV7-2
j_gene: TRBJ2-7
CDR3aa: CASSFVRGRGYEQYF

v_gene: TRBV4-3
j_gene: TRBJ2-3
CDR3aa: CAEKHPSSGGQDTQYF

v_gene: TRBV7-9
j_gene: TRBJ2-3
CDR3aa: CASSELPGPRGTDTQYF

v_gene: TRBV2
j_gene: TRBJ2-5
CDR3aa: CASDRDEETQYF

v_gene: TRBV5-1
j_gene: TRBJ2-1
CDR3aa: CASSLGGSNEQFF

v_gene: TRBV20-1
j_gene: TRBJ2-5
CDR3aa: CSARGDGYQETQYF

v_gene: TRBV18
j_gene: TRBJ1-5
CDR3aa: CASSPETSGGQPQHF

v_gene: TRBV10-3
j_gene: TRBJ2-6
CDR3aa: CAISEARGYNAGANVLTF

v_gene: TRBV7-2
j_gene: TRBJ2-3
CDR3aa: CASSFRLAGDIDTQYF